The clone carrying this T cell receptor (beta chain) was picked up many times. Its cognate antigen is unknown. This entry belongs to a study of neurological immune-mediated disorders. Across the study: Relapsing-remitting patients made up most of the 34 multiple sclerosis patients, and secondary progressive patients made up 3. Whole-study findings and limits: Phylogenetic grouping assigned the repertoires of 18 of 34 multiple sclerosis patients to a single related-CDR3 cluster, representing a possible signature. Subjects shared no identical expanded-clone CDR3 amino acid sequences, suggesting private TCR-beta repertoires in all groups.

J gave up 9 bases and V 5 bases, and 8 bases lay outside the gene matches. Germline V gives CDR1 SGHDT, CDR2 YYEEEE. The CDR3 is made up of 14 amino acids. TCRdb used MiXCR to reprocess the 5' RACE reads, holding one entry per CDR3 protein. Here the sample spans approximately 80,000 distinct CDR3 sequences, 4.3% being singletons. Time point in this sample: longitudinal time-point 3. The unsorted libraries originated from 2 million PBMCs kept at -80 C. Sequenced sample: PBMCs. This chain uses TRBV5-6 with TRBJ1-6; 7 positions match TRBD1. The receptor was derived from a woman aged 60-70 years with multiple sclerosis. CDR3 residues: CASSTGTEGSPLHF. In nucleotides, the CDR3 is TGTGCCAGCAGTACCGGGACAGAGGGTTCACCCCTCCACTTT.